Listed below are T cell receptor beta chains from one sample, sequenced in a study of cytomegalovirus exposure and HLA in healthy donors. The assay was immunoSEQ multiplex PCR, and TCRdb's table has in-frame clones only and misses some. The top ten clones hold around 1.7% of a sample with some 56,000 clones, around 93% of them seen once. Sequencing was performed on PBMCs. These TCRs come from a woman in her late teens or twenties in good health and CMV-seropositive. The CDR3 runs from the conserved cysteine through the conserved F or W.

V: TRBV2; J: TRBJ2-2; CDR3: CASSSPFPPGELFF
V: TRBV9; J: TRBJ2-1; CDR3: CASTPRWGEYEQFF
V: TRBV19; J: TRBJ2-7; CDR3: CASSMKDRGAYEQYF
V: TRBV7-3; J: TRBJ2-3; CDR3: CASSLRGRGDTQYF
V: TRBV4-1; J: TRBJ2-7; CDR3: CASSLRATGSKGEQYF
V: TRBV11-2; J: TRBJ2-3; CDR3: CASSLTAYTDTQYF
V: TRBV28; J: TRBJ2-7; CDR3: CASRPPLGHSYEQYF
V: TRBV29-1; J: TRBJ1-1; CDR3: CSVEGTPNTEAFF
V: TRBV7-6; J: TRBJ1-1; CDR3: CASSWGGTGGLNTEAFF
V: TRBV7-3; J: TRBJ2-7; CDR3: CASSPTGGGSYEQYF
V: TRBV15; J: TRBJ1-1; CDR3: CATSRGDSLNTEAFF
V: TRBV28; J: TRBJ1-4; CDR3: CASSLTGVQAATNEKLFF
V: TRBV6-5; J: TRBJ1-5; CDR3: CASSRTGAGGQPQHF
V: TRBV6-4; J: TRBJ2-1; CDR3: CASSDTSGGNEQFF
V: TRBV7-9; J: TRBJ2-7; CDR3: CASSSDRVDEQYF
V: TRBV6-5; J: TRBJ1-1; CDR3: CASSYGMNTEAFF
V: TRBV27; J: TRBJ2-7; CDR3: CASSLKRQGLSYEQYF